This TCR beta chain was recorded in a study of blood T cell repertoires in COVID-19. Across the study: Spain, Italy and the United States supplied samples that represented acute and convalescent COVID-19. The analysed material was cDNA or gDNA that came from T cells, B-cell-depleted T cells, or PBMCs.

This CDR3 has 14 residues. From germline, CDR1 is SEHNR and CDR2 FQNEAQ (reference sequence). V was pared by 3 bases and J by 7 bases, with 13 bases between. Only in-frame clones appear in the TCRdb table, and some are missing; sequencing was by immunoSEQ multiplex PCR. The table shows 95,000 to 100,000 clones, with around 87% occurring only once. Sequenced material: peripheral blood. This sequence joins TRBV7-9 and TRBJ2-1; D perhaps matches TRBD1 (6 bases). This receptor was taken from a woman aged 25 to 39 with acute or convalescent COVID-19. DNA of the CDR3: TGTGCCAGCAGCTTGCAGGGGTTCGCAAATGAGCAGTTCTTC. Amino acid sequence: CASSLQGFANEQFF.